This T cell receptor (beta chain) was sequenced in a study of blood T cell repertoires in COVID-19. Study-wide context: Sites across the United States, Italy and Spain contributed samples from acute and convalescent COVID-19. T cells, B-cell-depleted T cells, or PBMCs supplied cDNA or gDNA.

The authors' processing: Reference gene primer amplification gave nucleated cell count estimates. The data were produced by immunoSEQ multiplex PCR, yet TCRdb's version contains in-frame clones alone and is incomplete. The V and J calls and clone size come from that table; D and trimming were worked out from the DNA. Of about 230,000 clones in the sample, about 88% are singletons; the top ten hold about 0.93%. The CDR3 is 15 amino acids. The germline V and J ends were trimmed by 5 bases and 2 bases, with 16 bases remaining between them. Germline V CDR1 and CDR2: SGHRS, YFSETQ. This chain uses TRBV5-1 with TRBJ1-1; D is perhaps TRBD1 (6 bases). The receptor was derived from a man between 40 and 49 years old with acute or convalescent COVID-19. Sequencing was performed on peripheral blood. CDR3 sequence reads: CASRKGGQLNTEAFF. The DNA for the CDR3 is TGCGCCAGCAGAAAAGGAGGACAGCTAAACACTGAAGCTTTCTTT.